This TCR beta chain comes out of a study of Graves' ophthalmopathy and Graves' hyperthyroidism (dated by TCRdb to about 2018). About the full investigation: Peripheral blood was collected at initial diagnosis, prior to any treatment. For training and testing, the 80 to 100 patients in the discovery cohort were randomly divided in a 7:3 ratio. The study used signatures of the TCR beta repertoire to tell Graves' ophthalmopathy apart from Graves' hyperthyroidism and to predict which patients would progress to ophthalmopathy. After sampling, hyperthyroidism patients received methimazole starting at 30 mg daily, and ophthalmopathy patients received high-dose intravenous methylprednisolone. In roughly six hyperthyroidism patients, the T-cell repertoires found in thyroid tissue were compared with those found in blood. A discovery set of 95 to 100 patients (43 ophthalmopathy, about 58 stable hyperthyroidism) was enrolled to explore V-J signatures distinguishing ophthalmopathy from hyperthyroidism. In total, approximately 130 blood samples were TCR-sequenced: some 43 ophthalmopathy, some 72 hyperthyroidism and some 17 hyperthyroidism-to-ophthalmopathy patients. An independent validation cohort comprised 18 hyperthyroidism patients and some 16 patients who later progressed from hyperthyroidism to ophthalmopathy.

General conclusions and limits of the study: Most expanded thyroid clonotypes with frequency above 0.001 were also detected in blood, suggesting blood repertoires may reflect the thyroid immune response. No statistical method was used to set the sample size in advance, and the investigators knew which group each participant was assigned to. In cross-validation, the 13-signature model distinguished ophthalmopathy from stable hyperthyroidism with approximately 90% sensitivity and roughly 84% specificity, while in the test set the corresponding values were about 79% and 69%. In validation, the model predicted ophthalmopathy progression with 70.59% sensitivity and 72.22% specificity; 12 predicted patients were CT-confirmed with GO in a median of approximately 6.2 months.

Ophthalmopathy patients were characterized by moderately to severely active disease, a Clinical Activity Score of at least 3, a NOSPECS grade of at least 4, and a disease duration under 3 months. Anyone with other autoimmune diseases, uncontrolled infections, pregnancy or lactation was excluded from the study. Clinical symptoms, serum thyroxine, TRAb, thyroid ultrasound and orbital computed tomography were used for diagnosis. Ficoll-Paque density gradient centrifugation was used to isolate PBMCs from around 10 ml of fresh peripheral blood. Total RNA was extracted using Trizol reagent, and RNA quality was checked on an Agilent 2100 Bioanalyzer. The CDR3 holds 15 amino acids from the cysteine to the phenylalanine. The CDR3 DNA has 45 bases and is translated from base 1. V loses 2 bases, J loses 0 bases, and the germline ends lie 14 bases apart. The germline V gene (reference sequence) provides CDR1 DFQATT and CDR2 SNEGSKA.

This clonotype was found many times. Its antigen specificity is not known. The sample holds no much larger clone one base away, and base qualities are not on file. TCR beta CDR3 regions were amplified from RNA transcripts for repertoire sequencing. The first round was an RT-PCR using HTBI primers with the Qiagen OneStep RT-PCR kit, and this first round was followed by a second-round multiplex PCR, then size selection and purification. Sequencing of the libraries was carried out on an Illumina HiSeq2000 in paired-end mode with 100 bp reads. The published analysis was carried out like this. SOAPnuke was used for read processing, and reads with adapters, uncalled bases, a mean Phred below 15, or no exact constant-primer or identifier match were discarded. COPE v1.2.5 was used to merge high-quality paired reads. Clonotypes were defined as unique nucleotide sequences and were aligned to IMGT TRB V, D and J references using MiTCR v1.1. Only V-J combinations with frequency above 0.0001 were analysed, covering 98% to 99.2% of repertoires. A TCR clonal expansion and chaos score per V-J combination was defined as the ratio of F50 clonal expansion to chaos observed in the TCRdist matrix. Features were reduced by Welch's t-statistics and random forest to more than 10 V-J combinations, which fed a naive Bayes classifier. The Morisita-Horn index was used to measure how similar the thyroid and blood repertoires were. In TCRdb, the public reads were trimmed at Q25 with fastp and aligned with MiXCR, with productive beta chains retained. Rows with a matching CDR3 protein are joined into one entry that keeps the most common DNA and genes. These V and J calls originate from TCRdb's pipeline instead of the authors' own analysis. The sample records some 520,000 distinct CDR3 sequences, 13% to 15% of which are singletons. The ten largest clones capture about 10% of the sample.

The sample comprised blood. This receptor was taken from a woman aged 25-40 years with Graves' ophthalmopathy. Donor details come from another sample of the same person, matched by shared clones. The receptor chain draws on TRBV20-1 and TRBJ2-7, with the D segment identity uncertain. The CDR3 amino acid sequence is: CSARHTLSLSYEQYF. The nucleotides read TGCAGTGCTAGACATACACTATCTCTCTCCTACGAGCAGTACTTC.